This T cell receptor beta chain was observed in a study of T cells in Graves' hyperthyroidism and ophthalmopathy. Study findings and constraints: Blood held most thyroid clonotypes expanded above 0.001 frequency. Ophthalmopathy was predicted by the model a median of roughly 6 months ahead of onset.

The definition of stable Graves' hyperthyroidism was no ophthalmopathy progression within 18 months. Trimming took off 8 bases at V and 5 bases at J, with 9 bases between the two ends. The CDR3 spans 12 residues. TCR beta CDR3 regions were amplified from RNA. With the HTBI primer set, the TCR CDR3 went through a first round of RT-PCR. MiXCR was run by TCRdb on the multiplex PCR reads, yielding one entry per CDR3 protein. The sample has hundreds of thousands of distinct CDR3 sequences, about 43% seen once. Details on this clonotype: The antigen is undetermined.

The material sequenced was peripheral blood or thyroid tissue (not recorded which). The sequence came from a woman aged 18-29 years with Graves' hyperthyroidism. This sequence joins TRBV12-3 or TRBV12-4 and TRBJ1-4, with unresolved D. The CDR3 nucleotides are TGTGCCAGCGCGTCCCAGAATGAAAAACTGTTTTTT. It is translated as CASASQNEKLFF.